These 10 T cell receptor beta chains were sequenced from one sample in a study of blood T cell repertoires in COVID-19. Here immunoSEQ multiplex PCR was the method, and the copy in TCRdb shows in-frame clones only, minus some. This table has some 360,000 clones, approximately 89% appearing once. The sequencing sample was made of peripheral blood. The receptor source for this set is a woman aged 55-70 years with COVID-19, enrolled during active disease.

J is TRBJ1-1 and V is TRBV15; D remains ambiguous. V was pared by 3 bases and J by 5 bases, with 19 bases between. Germline V gene lookup returns CDR1 LNHNV and CDR2 YYDKDF (reference sequence). The CDR3 sequence is 16 residues long. The CDR3 DNA reads TGTGCCACCAGCAGGGGAGGTGAGGGTGGGAAAACTGAAGCTTTCTTT. This encodes CATSRGGEGGKTEAFF.

J is TRBJ2-1 and V is TRBV7-2; 8 positions agree with TRBD2. Germline trimming cut 2 bases from V and 5 bases from J; bases unmatched to any gene: 8. Germline CDR1 and CDR2: SGHTA and FQGNSA. The CDR3 loop spans 16 amino acids. The CDR3 spells CASSLLQLAAHNEQFF. The CDR3, as DNA: TGTGCCAGCAGCTTACTTCAACTAGCGGCCCACAATGAGCAGTTCTTC.

The V and J genes are TRBV16 and TRBJ1-4; TRBD1 matches 10 bases. Germline V gives CDR1 KGHSY, CDR2 FQNENV. This CDR3 is 14 amino acids long. V lost 4 bases to trimming and J lost 8 bases; unmatched junction nucleotides: 4. The CDR3 loop is CASSRDRGEEKLFF. As DNA, the CDR3 is TGTGCCAGCAGCCGGGACAGGGGAGAGGAAAAACTGTTTTTT.

This clone was counted only a few times. Other DNA sequences in this specimen translate into the identical CDR3. The chain joins TRBV20-1 to TRBJ2-5; no definite D call. Looked up from germline, CDR1 is DFQATT and CDR2 is SNEGSKA (reference sequence). The CDR3 loop spans 10 amino acids. The germline V and J ends were trimmed by 2 bases and 5 bases, with 3 bases remaining between them. CDR3 nucleotide sequence: TGCAGTGCTAGATCGGAGACCCAGTACTTC. Protein: CSARSETQYF.

This clone was observed a few times. This chain uses TRBV7-2 with TRBJ2-7; 8 positions agree with TRBD2. Germline values: CDR1 SGHTA, CDR2 FQGNSA. CDR3 length: 15 residues. With V trimmed by 3 bases and J by 1 base, 5 bases remained unmatched. The CDR3 is CASSFAGTSSYEQYF. Here the CDR3 DNA reads TGTGCCAGCAGCTTCGCCGGGACTAGTTCCTACGAGCAGTACTTC.

V gene TRBV7-9 combines with J gene TRBJ2-1; the match to TRBD2 covers 12 bases. This CDR3 has 15 amino acids. V trimming: 5 bases; J trimming: 3 bases; junction bases outside the gene matches: 2. The germline CDR1 and CDR2 sequences are SEHNR and FQNEAQ (reference sequence). CDR3 amino acids: CASSPTSGGYNEQFF. CDR3 sequence (DNA): TGTGCCAGCAGCCCGACTAGCGGGGGCTACAATGAGCAGTTCTTC.

This chain links TRBV6-5 with TRBJ1-6; D ambiguous. Germline CDR1 is MNHEY and CDR2 is SVGAGI. V was trimmed by 6 bases and J by 9 bases, leaving 12 bases between them. This CDR3 is built from 13 residues. The CDR3 region has the DNA TGTGCCAGCAGCGATACGGGTAGTTCACCCCTCCACTTT. Protein sequence: CASSDTGSSPLHF.

The chain is built from TRBV20-1 and TRBJ1-1; a weak D match, TRBD1 (6 bases). The CDR3 totals 11 residues. Per germline, CDR1 DFQATT and CDR2 SNEGSKA (reference sequence). The CDR3 is CSVGGHTEAFF. The CDR3 DNA reads TGCAGCGTCGGGGGGCACACTGAAGCTTTCTTT.

The chain recombines TRBV18 with TRBJ2-3; possible D gene TRBD2, 6 bases. The germline gives CDR1 KGHSH, CDR2 LQKENI. The CDR3 loop spans 17 amino acids. Trimming took off 9 bases at V and 2 bases at J, with 24 bases between the two ends. CDR3 in DNA: TGTGCCAGTTCCTCTATTAGCGGTGGGGGATCCACAGATACGCAGTATTTT. This sequence encodes CASSSISGGGSTDTQYF.

This clone has a handful of counts. The V and J genes are TRBV7-3 and TRBJ1-2; 10 positions agree with TRBD1. This CDR3 has 14 residues. The germline V gene encodes CDR1 SGHTA and CDR2 FQGTGA. After removal of 5 bases from V and 8 bases from J, the junction contained 8 bases not matched to a gene. For the CDR3, the DNA is TGTGCCAGCAGCGACAGACAGGGGGCGAAGGGCTACACCTTC. The encoded protein is CASSDRQGAKGYTF.